Each of the 14 T cell receptor beta chains below was sequenced from the same sample in a study of OX40 agonist ivuxolimab in advanced cancers. The table came from immunoSEQ multiplex PCR; TCRdb's copy has only in-frame clones and leaves some out. The sample lists tens of thousands of clones, roughly 80% occurring once. The source material was CD4+ or CD8+ T cells sorted from blood, sampled in a trial of the OX40 agonist ivuxolimab. Receptors originate from an adult with an advanced solid tumor such as melanoma, head and neck, liver or kidney cancer.

This clone came up once. The J gene is TRBJ2-6, the V gene TRBV5-6, with D possibly called TRBD1 or TRBD2 (5 bases each). The V and J ends lost 3 bases and 0 bases respectively, with 13 bases between them. The CDR3 runs to 17 residues. Germline V gives CDR1 SGHDT, CDR2 YYEEEE. The CDR3 DNA sequence: TGTGCCAGCAGCTCTTTCGGGACGGACTCTGGGGCCAACGTCCTGACTTTC. Protein product: CASSSFGTDSGANVLTF.

This clone appeared a few times. The chain has TRBV4-1 and TRBJ2-3; the D gene is possibly TRBD2 (6 bases). CDR1 is MGHRA and CDR2 is YSYEKL in the germline V gene. The CDR3 length is 17 residues. The V and J ends lost 0 bases and 3 bases respectively, with 16 bases between them. CDR3 loop: CASSQDYRTIITDTQYF. CDR3 sequence (DNA): TGCGCCAGCAGCCAAGATTACAGGACTATTATAACAGATACGCAGTATTTT.

The rearrangement uses TRBV18 and TRBJ2-3; no firm D call. Looked up from germline, CDR1 is KGHSH and CDR2 is LQKENI. V shed 0 bases and J shed 5 bases, with 9 bases lying between them. This CDR3 contains 14 residues. The CDR3 DNA reads TGTGCCAGCTCACCACCGATTATCAGAGATACGCAGTATTTT. This encodes CASSPPIIRDTQYF.

The table lists this clone with a few counts. J is TRBJ2-1 and V is TRBV27; D might be TRBD2 (5 bases). Deletions cut 3 bases from V and 6 bases from J, with 9 bases between. This CDR3 region has 13 residues. Germline-derived CDR1 and CDR2 are MNHEY and SMNVEV (reference sequence). DNA for the CDR3: TGTGCCAGCAGTTTTTCCGGGGTCAATGAGCAGTTCTTC. It is translated as CASSFSGVNEQFF.

This clone was detected only a few times. V and J are TRBV4-2 and TRBJ1-2, with 7 positions matching TRBD1. Germline V gene lookup returns CDR1 LGHNA and CDR2 YNFKEQ. V trimming: 1 base; J trimming: 4 bases; junction bases outside the gene matches: 6. The CDR3 extends over 15 amino acids. The CDR3 here is CASSQGAGQAYGYTF. The DNA for the CDR3 is TGTGCCAGCAGCCAAGGGGCTGGACAGGCCTATGGCTACACCTTC.

The CDR3 protein is CASSLTTTHANTGELFF. The CDR3 nucleotides read TGCGCCAGCAGCCTGACGACTACACACGCGAACACCGGGGAGCTGTTTTTT. The rearrangement joins TRBV5-1 to TRBJ2-2, with D perhaps matching TRBD2 (5 bases). V was cut by 4 bases and J by 0 bases, with 16 bases left in between. Germline values: CDR1 SGHRS, CDR2 YFSETQ. The CDR3 consists of 17 residues.

The rearrangement links TRBV6-1 to TRBJ1-5; D remains ambiguous. The CDR3 has 13 amino acids. From germline, CDR1 is MNHNS and CDR2 SASEGT. V lost 0 bases, J lost 9 bases, and 9 bases lay in between. Here the CDR3 reads CASSEALRRPQHF. The CDR3 DNA follows: TGTGCCAGCAGTGAAGCGCTGAGGCGGCCCCAGCATTTT.

The J gene is TRBJ1-3, the V gene TRBV5-5; D ambiguous. Between the trimmed V and J ends, which lost 4 bases and 1 base, there was a span of 9 bases. This CDR3 has 14 amino acids. Per the germline V gene, CDR1 is SGHKS and CDR2 is YYEKEE (reference sequence). CDR3 in DNA: TGTGCCAGCAGCCACGACGGATCTGGAAACACCATATATTTT. Protein product: CASSHDGSGNTIYF.

The J gene is TRBJ2-1, the V gene TRBV7-2; 8 bases map to TRBD1. After removal of 3 bases from V and 4 bases from J, the junction contained 8 bases not matched to a gene. Germline-derived CDR1 and CDR2 are SGHTA and FQGNSA. The CDR3 is made up of 16 amino acids. The CDR3 coding sequence is TGTGCCAGCAGCTTGCGTTGGGACAGGCTTTACAATGAGCAGTTCTTC. This gives the protein CASSLRWDRLYNEQFF.

The chain uses TRBV2 and TRBJ1-1, with D possibly matching TRBD1 (5 bases). There are 13 residues in the CDR3. CDR1 is SNHLY and CDR2 is FYNNEI in the germline V gene. Between the trimmed V and J ends, which lost 7 bases and 8 bases, there was a span of 17 bases. The CDR3 DNA reads TGTGCCAGCACTGTGAATCGACAGCACGAAGCTTTCTTT. It yields the protein CASTVNRQHEAFF.

The chain's CDR3 is CASSSAHTNYGYTF. CDR3 bases: TGCGCCAGCAGCTCGGCTCATACTAACTATGGCTACACCTTC. The chain employs TRBV5-1 and TRBJ1-2; no firm D call. Germline CDR1 reads SGHRS; CDR2 reads YFSETQ. The CDR3 consists of 14 residues. The germline V and J ends were trimmed by 3 bases and 0 bases, with 9 bases remaining between them.

The sample holds a few counts of this clone. The chain combines TRBV7-9 with TRBJ2-7; TRBD1 agrees at 8 bases. The junction had 16 bases not matched to a gene; V was cut back by 5 bases and J by 1 base. The V gene's germline CDR1 is SEHNR and CDR2 FQNEAQ (reference sequence). The CDR3 sequence is 18 residues long. The CDR3 DNA is TGTGCCAGCAGCCGAAGAGGCGGACAGGGCGTCCTATCCTACGAGCAGTACTTC. Translated, it gives CASSRRGGQGVLSYEQYF.

This CDR3 is CASSLGRIKETQYF. CDR3 in DNA: TGTGCCAGCAGCTTAGGTCGGATCAAAGAGACCCAGTACTTC. The chain is built from TRBV7-8 and TRBJ2-5; D is unclear. The CDR3 spans 14 residues. From germline, CDR1 is SGHVS and CDR2 FQNEAQ. The V end lost 1 base, the J end lost 3 bases, and 9 bases lay between the germline ends.

V gene TRBV18 combines with J gene TRBJ2-5, with 7 bases fitting TRBD1. CDR3 length equals 14 residues. The junction had 6 bases not matched to a gene; V was cut back by 4 bases and J by 4 bases. CDR1 and CDR2 (germline): KGHSH, LQKENI. The CDR3 nucleotides read TGTGCCAGCTCACACGAGGGGGCGAGAGAGACCCAGTACTTC. Translating it yields CASSHEGARETQYF.